This T cell receptor beta chain came from a study of blood T cell repertoires in COVID-19. CDR1 and CDR2 (germline): SGHVS, FNYEAQ. J was trimmed by 7 bases and V by 1 base; bases with no gene match: 6. The CDR3 is 15 amino acids. Grouping used clinical history reported by participants in a survey and questionnaire. This clone was detected once. Per the study methods: Estimates of nucleated cell counts were drawn from the amplification of reference gene primers. Here immunoSEQ multiplex PCR was the method, and the copy in TCRdb shows in-frame clones only, minus some. The V and J calls and clone size come from that table; D and trimming were worked out from the DNA. In the table there are about 270,000 clones, about 87% of which are singletons.

V is TRBV7-6 and J is TRBJ1-4; 7 bases line up with TRBD1. Sequencing was carried out using PBMCs or T cells enriched from blood (not recorded which). This TCR derives from a woman in her twenties or thirties with acute COVID-19. The CDR3 reads CASSLGQGVREKLFF. CDR3 nucleotides: TGTGCCAGCAGCTTAGGTCAGGGGGTCCGTGAAAAACTGTTTTTT.